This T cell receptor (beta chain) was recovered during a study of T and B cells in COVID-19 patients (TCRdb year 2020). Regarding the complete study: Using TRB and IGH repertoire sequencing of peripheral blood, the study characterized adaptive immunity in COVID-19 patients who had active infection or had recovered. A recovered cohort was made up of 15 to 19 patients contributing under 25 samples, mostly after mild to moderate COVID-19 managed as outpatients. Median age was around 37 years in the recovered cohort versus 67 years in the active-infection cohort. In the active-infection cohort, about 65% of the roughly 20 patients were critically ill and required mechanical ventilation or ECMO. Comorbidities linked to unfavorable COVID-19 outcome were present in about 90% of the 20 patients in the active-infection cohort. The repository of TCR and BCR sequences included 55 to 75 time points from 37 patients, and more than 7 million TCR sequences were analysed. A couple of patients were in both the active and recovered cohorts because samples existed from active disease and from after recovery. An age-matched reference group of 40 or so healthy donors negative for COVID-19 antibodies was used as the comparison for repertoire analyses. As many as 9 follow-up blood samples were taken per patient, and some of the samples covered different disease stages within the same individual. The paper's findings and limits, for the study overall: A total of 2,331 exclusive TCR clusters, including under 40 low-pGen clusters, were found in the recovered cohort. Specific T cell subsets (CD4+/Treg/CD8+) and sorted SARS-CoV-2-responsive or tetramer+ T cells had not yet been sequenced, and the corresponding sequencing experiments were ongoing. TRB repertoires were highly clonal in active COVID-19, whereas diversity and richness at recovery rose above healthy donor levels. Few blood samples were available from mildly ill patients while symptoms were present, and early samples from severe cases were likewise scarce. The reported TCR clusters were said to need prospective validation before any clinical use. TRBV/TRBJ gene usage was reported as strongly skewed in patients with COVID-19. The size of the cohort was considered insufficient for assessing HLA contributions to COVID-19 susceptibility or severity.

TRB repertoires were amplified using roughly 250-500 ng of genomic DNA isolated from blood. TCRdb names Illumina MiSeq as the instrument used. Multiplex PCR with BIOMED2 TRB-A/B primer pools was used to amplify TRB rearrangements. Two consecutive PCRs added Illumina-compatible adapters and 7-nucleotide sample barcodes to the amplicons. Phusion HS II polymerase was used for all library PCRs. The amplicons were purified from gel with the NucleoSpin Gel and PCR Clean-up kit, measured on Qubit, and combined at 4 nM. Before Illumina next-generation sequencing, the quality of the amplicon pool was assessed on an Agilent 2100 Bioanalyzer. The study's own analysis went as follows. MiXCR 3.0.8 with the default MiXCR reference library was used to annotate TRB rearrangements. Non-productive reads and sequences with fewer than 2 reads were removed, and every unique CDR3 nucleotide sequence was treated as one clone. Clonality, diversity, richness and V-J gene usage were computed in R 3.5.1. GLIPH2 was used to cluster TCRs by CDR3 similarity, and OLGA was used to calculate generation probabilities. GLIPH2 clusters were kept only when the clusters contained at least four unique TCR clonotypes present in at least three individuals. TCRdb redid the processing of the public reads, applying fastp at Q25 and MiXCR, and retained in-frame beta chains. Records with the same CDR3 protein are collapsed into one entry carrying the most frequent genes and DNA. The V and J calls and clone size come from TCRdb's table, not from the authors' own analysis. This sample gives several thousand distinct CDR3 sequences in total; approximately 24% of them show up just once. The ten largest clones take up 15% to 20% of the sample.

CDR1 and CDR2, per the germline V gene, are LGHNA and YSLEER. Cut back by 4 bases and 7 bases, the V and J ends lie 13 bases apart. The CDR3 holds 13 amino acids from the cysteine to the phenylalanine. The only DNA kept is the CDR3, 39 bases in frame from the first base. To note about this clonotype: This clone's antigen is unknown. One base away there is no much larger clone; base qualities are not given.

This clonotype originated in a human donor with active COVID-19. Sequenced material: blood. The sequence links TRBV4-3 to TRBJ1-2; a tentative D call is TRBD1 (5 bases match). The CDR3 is CASSPGGFGGYTF. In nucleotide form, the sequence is TGCGCCAGCAGCCCGGGGGGATTCGGTGGCTACACCTTC.